The next 2 T cell receptor beta chains were all read from a single sample in a study of Ad26.COV2.S vaccination and SARS-CoV-2 variants. Treatment specified: about 20 received Ad26.COV2.S at low or high dose, single or two shots; roughly five received placebo; per-sample allocation not given. Repertoires come from day 63 after the first vaccine or placebo injection. Using immunoSEQ multiplex PCR, the repertoire was profiled, and TCRdb retains in-frame clones only, with some absent. This table holds around 380,000 clones, 88% found once. The starting material was peripheral blood, obtained in a trial of Ad26.COV2.S vaccine versus placebo. All receptors come from a person between 18 and 60 years old who received the Ad26.COV2.S COVID-19 vaccine or a placebo.

A remark on this clone: A junction boundary mismatches the germline segment, possibly from a read error. V usage is TRBV9 and J usage is TRBJ1-1; no firm D call. The CDR3 is made up of 14 amino acids. The germline gives CDR1 SGDLS, CDR2 YYNGEE. The CDR3 DNA reads as TGTGCCAGCAGCCCGAGGCTGGGGAACTCTGAAGCTTTCTTT. It is translated as CASSPRLGNSEAFF.

This rearrangement joins TRBV7-2 to TRBJ1-3; D is unclear. This CDR3 contains 12 residues. V was shortened by 5 bases and J by 5 bases, with 7 bases between the two germline ends. Germline CDR1 is SGHTA and CDR2 is FQGNSA. Here the CDR3 reads CASSPNRNTIYF. CDR3 bases: TGTGCCAGCAGCCCAAACAGAAACACCATATATTTT.